This record concerns one T cell receptor beta chain sequence. A minimum of 7 million PBMCs was isolated per sample. Extraction yielded at least 6 micrograms of total RNA per sample. Using a J-beta primer mix together with a sample-barcoded 5' primer, a second PCR was run for roughly 6 to 12 cycles. In TCRdb, the 5' RACE reads were re-called with MiXCR into one record per CDR3 protein. The sample holds 700,000 to 1,000,000 distinct CDR3 sequences, under 45% seen once. The ends lost 6 bases at V and 5 bases at J; junction bases unmatched: 10. The CDR3 length is 15 residues. Germline V gene lookup returns CDR1 MNHNS and CDR2 SASEGT. The data originate from a study of blood T cells in healthy people across ages.

The sequencing sample was made of blood. This clonotype was obtained from a man aged 55 to 70 in good health. V gene TRBV6-1 combines with J gene TRBJ1-5; 7 bases match TRBD1. The CDR3 DNA is TGTGCCAGCAGATATTCAGACAGGGCCGATCAGCCCCAGCATTTT. Its protein product is CASRYSDRADQPQHF.